These 30 T cell receptor beta chains were all obtained from the same sample, sequenced in a study of cytomegalovirus exposure and HLA in healthy donors. The study ran its PCR with 60 Vbeta and 13 Jbeta primers. TCRdb's copy holds only in-frame clones and misses some; the assay was immunoSEQ multiplex PCR. The sample lists under 95,000 clones; over 70% were seen once. The sample comprised PBMCs. These receptors were taken from a male donor in good health and CMV-seronegative.

This chain links TRBV11-2 with TRBJ2-3, with 13 bases that match TRBD2. The CDR3 is made up of 16 amino acids. Trimming took 5 bases from V and 4 from J; bases not matched to a gene: 6. CDR1 and CDR2 (germline): SGHAT, FQNNGV. CDR3 amino acids: CASSTKLAGGPDTQYF. In DNA form, the CDR3 reads TGTGCCAGCAGCACAAAACTAGCGGGAGGGCCAGATACGCAGTATTTT.

This clone was seen only a few times. The rearrangement uses TRBV4-2 and TRBJ1-3; tentatively, D is TRBD1 (5 bases). Germline V CDR1 and CDR2: LGHNA, YNFKEQ. The CDR3 totals 18 residues. Deletions cut 4 bases from V and 0 bases from J, with 19 bases between. This CDR3 is CASSPTHGRANSGNTIYF. The CDR3 DNA sequence: TGTGCCAGCAGCCCCACCCATGGCAGGGCGAACTCTGGAAACACCATATATTTT.

This sequence joins TRBV29-1 and TRBJ1-2; perhaps TRBD1 as D (6 bases). CDR1 and CDR2 (germline): SQVTM, ANQGSEA. This CDR3 has 12 amino acids. V lost 3 bases and J 4 bases, leaving 9 bases between the germline ends. The CDR3 reads CSVEYRVYGYTF. The CDR3 coding sequence is TGCAGCGTTGAGTACAGGGTCTATGGCTACACCTTC.

V gene TRBV4-2 combines with J gene TRBJ1-5; 10 bases align to TRBD1. Germline CDR1 reads LGHNA; CDR2 reads YNFKEQ. After removal of 3 bases from V and 5 bases from J, the junction contained 4 bases not matched to a gene. There are 15 residues in the CDR3. Here the CDR3 reads CASSQETGGYQPQHF. The CDR3 region has the DNA TGTGCCAGCAGCCAGGAGACAGGGGGCTATCAGCCCCAGCATTTT.

A few counts support this clone. V usage is TRBV2 and J usage is TRBJ1-1, with a possible D match to TRBD1 (6 bases). From germline, CDR1 is SNHLY and CDR2 FYNNEI. This CDR3 spans 14 amino acids. V lost 7 bases, J lost 3 bases, and 15 bases lay in between. The CDR3 protein is CASNTRGADTEAFF. The CDR3 bases are TGTGCCAGCAACACCAGGGGAGCGGACACTGAAGCTTTCTTT.

The rearrangement links TRBV21-1 to TRBJ2-3; TRBD1 is taken as the D call from the table, unchecked against the DNA. TRBV21-1 is a pseudogene locus. The CDR3 covers 21 residues. The CDR3 is CASSSWIDRVLVLDRTDTQYF. The DNA of the CDR3 is TGTGCCAGCAGCTCCTGGATTGACAGGGTATTGGTTTTAGACCGCACAGATACGCAGTATTTT.

The gene calls are TRBV10-1 and TRBJ2-7; the D gene is possibly TRBD1 (6 bases). This CDR3 spans 15 amino acids. Germline V gives CDR1 WNHNN, CDR2 SYGVQD (reference sequence). Trimming pared 0 bases from V and 2 bases from J, leaving 11 bases between. The DNA for the CDR3 is TGCGCCAGCAGTGAGTCAAGGGGGACGCCCTACGAGCAGTACTTC. Its translation: CASSESRGTPYEQYF.

The chain recombines TRBV21-1 with TRBJ2-7; TRBD2, the D gene given by the table, was not confirmed from the DNA. TRBV21-1 is classified as a pseudogene. CDR3 length: 14 amino acids. CDR3 coding DNA: TGTGCCAGCAGCAAACGATTGCTCGGCTACGAGCAGTACTTC. As protein: CASSKRLLGYEQYF.

V usage is TRBV11-1 and J usage is TRBJ2-2; D is possibly TRBD2 (5 bases). V lost 0 bases and J 7 bases, leaving 9 bases between the germline ends. The CDR3 runs 14 residues. The germline CDR1 and CDR2 sequences are SGHAT and FQDESV (reference sequence). Written as DNA, the CDR3 is TGTGCCAGCAGCTTAGCGTTGGCGGGCGGGGAGCTGTTTTTT. This gives the protein CASSLALAGGELFF.

V is TRBV5-1 and J is TRBJ2-2; D unclear. CDR3 length equals 14 residues. The V end lost 3 bases, the J end lost 4 bases, and 10 bases lay between the germline ends. CDR1 and CDR2 from the germline V gene are SGHRS and YFSETQ. The CDR3 bases are TGCGCCAGCAGCTCCGAAACACGCACCGGGGAGCTGTTTTTT. It encodes CASSSETRTGELFF.

V and J are TRBV7-2 and TRBJ1-4, with TRBD1 as a possible D gene (5 bases). Germline loops: CDR1 SGHTA, CDR2 FQGNSA. The CDR3 spans 14 residues. Trimming stripped 5 bases from V and 7 bases from J, with 14 bases between. CDR3 sequence: CASSVTVLAEKLFF. Here the CDR3 DNA reads TGTGCCAGCAGCGTGACAGTTCTCGCTGAAAAACTGTTTTTT.

The CDR3 sequence: CAWTSQDRGVLFF. CDR3 coding DNA: TGTGCCTGGACCTCTCAGGACAGGGGCGTGCTGTTTTTT. The genes are TRBV30 and TRBJ2-2; 9 bases map to TRBD1. The CDR3 runs 13 residues. Per the germline V gene, CDR1 is GTSNPN and CDR2 is SVGIG (reference sequence). With V trimmed by 4 bases and J by 13 bases, 10 bases remained unmatched. Looking up the rest from reference TRBV30 and TRBJ2-2 gives the full variable domain: SQTIHQWPATLVQPVGSPLSLECTVEGTSNPNLYWYRQAAGRGLQLLFYSVGIGQISSEVPQNLSASRPQDRQFILSSKKLLLSDSGFYLCAWTSQDRGVLFFGEGSRLTVL.

This clone was counted once. This chain connects TRBV6-1 to TRBJ1-1; D call uncertain. V was pared by 7 bases and J by 1 base, with 10 bases between. Per germline, CDR1 MNHNS and CDR2 SASEGT. The CDR3 has 13 residues. The CDR3 spells CASNLQPNTEAFF. The CDR3, as DNA: TGTGCCAGCAATCTACAGCCGAACACTGAAGCTTTCTTT.

By share of the sample, this clone is medium-sized (0.01 to 0.1%). CDR3 DNA: TGCGCCAGCAGCCAATTACAGGGACCCAATCAGCCCCAGCATTTT. This sequence encodes CASSQLQGPNQPQHF. The V and J genes are TRBV4-3 and TRBJ1-5; D perhaps matches TRBD1 (6 bases). There are 15 residues in the CDR3. V dropped 2 bases and J dropped 3 bases, with 11 bases sitting between them. Per the germline V gene, CDR1 is LGHNA and CDR2 is YSLEER.

About this clone: At one of its ends the junction is not consistent with the germline gene, which may arise from a read error. The V call is TRBV2, the J call TRBJ1-1; D ambiguous. Germline V gives CDR1 SNHLY, CDR2 FYNNEI. The CDR3 runs to 9 residues. The DNA for the CDR3 is TGTGCCAGCAGTCCACCGGGAATGTTT. This codes for CASSPPGMF.

The chain uses TRBV7-8 and TRBJ1-2; 10 positions match TRBD1. The CDR3 extends over 15 amino acids. V lost 1 base, J lost 5 bases, and 4 bases stayed unmatched. Germline assignment: CDR1 SGHVS and CDR2 FQNEAQ. CDR3 in amino acids: CASSLETGGSYGYTF. Here the CDR3 DNA reads TGTGCCAGCAGCTTAGAGACAGGGGGCTCGTATGGCTACACCTTC.

The chain joins TRBV30 to TRBJ1-1; 8 nucleotides match TRBD1. Germline loops: CDR1 GTSNPN, CDR2 SVGIG (reference sequence). V lost 3 bases, J lost 3 bases, and 3 bases stayed unmatched. CDR3 length: 13 residues. The CDR3 DNA reads TGTGCCTGGAGCCGGGACAGGTACACTGAAGCTTTCTTT. Protein: CAWSRDRYTEAFF.

The chain is built from TRBV19 and TRBJ1-5; 8 bases map to TRBD1. In germline, CDR1 is LNHDA, CDR2 SQIVND (reference sequence). The junction had 12 bases not matched to a gene; V was cut back by 5 bases and J by 6 bases. The CDR3 has 16 amino acids. CDR3 sequence (DNA): TGTGCCAGTAGTCGTACGGACAGGGTCAGGAGTCAGCCCCAGCATTTT. Translating gives CASSRTDRVRSQPQHF.

V usage is TRBV2 and J usage is TRBJ2-3, with 12 nucleotides matching TRBD2. The trim removed 10 bases at V and 6 bases at J, leaving 2 bases unmatched. Per the germline V gene, CDR1 is SNHLY and CDR2 is FYNNEI. The CDR3 is 12 residues long. The CDR3 region has the DNA TGTGCCACCGGACTAGCGGGGGATACGCAGTATTTT. This translates into CATGLAGDTQYF.

On this clone: Other DNA sequences of this sample code for an identical CDR3. For the CDR3, the DNA is TGTGCCAGCAGCTTAGCGAGGGGGGATACGCAGTATTTT. Translation: CASSLARGDTQYF. The V and J genes are TRBV7-9 and TRBJ2-3, with D maybe TRBD1 (6 bases). Germline-derived CDR1 and CDR2 are SEHNR and FQNEAQ (reference sequence). There are 13 residues in the CDR3. V was clipped by 0 bases and J by 6 bases, with 7 bases between them.

This clone was picked up a small number of times. The chain uses TRBV6-6 and TRBJ1-2; weak D call: TRBD1 (6 bases). Germline V gives CDR1 MNHNY, CDR2 SVGAGI (reference sequence). V was pared by 7 bases and J by 2 bases, with 14 bases between. The CDR3 is 14 amino acids. The CDR3 nucleotides are TGTGCCAGCAACTCAGGGGTATCCAACTATGGCTACACCTTC. Its protein product is CASNSGVSNYGYTF.

This clone was counted a single time. V usage is TRBV4-1 and J usage is TRBJ2-3, with D possibly matching TRBD1 (6 bases). Germline-derived CDR1 and CDR2 are MGHRA and YSYEKL. The CDR3 loop spans 16 amino acids. Between the trimmed V and J ends, which lost 4 bases and 2 bases, there was a span of 16 bases. For the CDR3, the DNA is TGCGCCAGCAGCCCCGTCGGCAGGGGCTACACAGATACGCAGTATTTT. Translated: CASSPVGRGYTDTQYF.

The chain combines TRBV30 with TRBJ1-1; D not certain. Germline lookup yields CDR1 GTSNPN and CDR2 SVGIG (reference sequence). With 0 bases removed from V and 3 bases from J, the gap between germline ends came to 8 bases. The CDR3 extends over 13 amino acids. The CDR3 sequence: CAWSVQWDTEAFF. The CDR3 DNA follows: TGTGCCTGGAGTGTACAGTGGGACACTGAAGCTTTCTTT.

This clone was seen once. The CDR3 spells CASSLVQGSSGANVLTF. CDR3 coding DNA: TGCGCCAGCAGCTTGGTGCAGGGCTCCTCTGGGGCCAACGTCCTGACTTTC. This chain joins TRBV5-1 and TRBJ2-6; tentative D call: TRBD1 (5 bases). Germline values: CDR1 SGHRS, CDR2 YFSETQ. This CDR3 contains 17 residues. Trimming took off 0 bases at V and 0 bases at J, with 10 bases between the two ends.

The chain uses TRBV15 and TRBJ2-1; TRBD1 might be the D (5 bases). The germline V and J ends were trimmed by 5 bases and 3 bases, with 14 bases remaining between them. Germline CDR1 and CDR2: LNHNV and YYDKDF (reference sequence). This CDR3 has 15 amino acids. CDR3 sequence: CATSLGQLVYNEQFF. DNA of the CDR3: TGTGCCACCAGCCTGGGGCAGCTTGTCTACAATGAGCAGTTCTTC.

V gene TRBV6-4 combines with J gene TRBJ2-5; the match to TRBD1 covers 9 bases. CDR1 and CDR2 (germline): MRHNA, SNTAGT. The ends lost 3 bases at V and 2 bases at J; junction bases unmatched: 1. The CDR3 covers 14 residues. CDR3 amino acids: CASSEGQGQETQYF. For the CDR3, the DNA is TGTGCCAGCAGTGAGGGACAGGGTCAAGAGACCCAGTACTTC.

The V call is TRBV7-8, the J call TRBJ1-2; 8 nucleotides match TRBD1. Looked up from germline, CDR1 is SGHVS and CDR2 is FQNEAQ. The CDR3 sequence is 15 residues long. Losses at the gene ends were 0 bases for V and 8 bases for J; bases not matched to a gene: 8. The CDR3, as DNA: TGTGCCAGCAGCTTAGCGGCTCAGGGGGCCCGGGGCTACACCTTC. Amino acids: CASSLAAQGARGYTF.

The table lists this clone with a few counts. The V gene is TRBV7-9, the J gene TRBJ2-3; D gene unclear. Germline loops: CDR1 SEHNR, CDR2 FQNEAQ (reference sequence). This CDR3 region has 13 residues. V was clipped by 4 bases and J by 3 bases, with 8 bases between them. The CDR3 loop is CASSSLGTDTQYF. The CDR3 bases are TGTGCCAGCAGCTCTCTCGGGACAGATACGCAGTATTTT.

This chain connects TRBV4-1 to TRBJ1-5, with 7 bases identical to TRBD1. The CDR3 consists of 15 residues. V shed 0 bases and J 4 bases; nucleotides not matched to a gene: 3. Per germline, CDR1 MGHRA and CDR2 YSYEKL. The CDR3 sequence is CASSQDGTVNQPQHF. The CDR3 DNA is TGCGCCAGCAGCCAAGATGGGACAGTGAATCAGCCCCAGCATTTT.

The chain employs TRBV18 and TRBJ2-7; 7 bases agree with TRBD2. Germline trimming cut 6 bases from V and 6 bases from J; bases unmatched to any gene: 11. CDR1 KGHSH and CDR2 LQKENI come from the germline V gene. This CDR3 has 14 residues. In DNA form, the CDR3 reads TGTGCCAGCTCCTTAACGGGCTGGGAGGGCGAGCAGTACTTC. Amino acids: CASSLTGWEGEQYF. Based on the CDR3 plus reference TRBV18 and TRBJ2-7, the full variable domain is NAGVMQNPRHLVRRRGQEARLRCSPMKGHSHVYWYRQLPEEGLKFMVYLQKENIIDESGMPKERFSAEFPKEGPSILRIQQVVRGDSAAYFCASSLTGWEGEQYFGPGTRLTVT.